This TCR beta chain was recovered during a study of blood T cell repertoires in COVID-19. Study overall: Acute-phase and convalescent COVID-19 samples originated in the United States, Italy and Spain. T cells, B-cell-depleted T cells, or PBMCs supplied cDNA or gDNA.

Per the original methods: Amplification of reference gene primers provided the estimated nucleated cell counts. Repertoires were generated with immunoSEQ multiplex PCR, while TCRdb's copy carries only in-frame clones and drops some. The V and J calls and clone size are taken from that table; D and trimming were inferred from the DNA. The sample yields around 130,000 clones, over 75% seen once. This clone has a single count. Germline V gene lookup returns CDR1 SGHNT and CDR2 YENEEA. This CDR3 has 16 amino acids. Trimming removed 5 bases at V and 6 bases at J, with 19 bases between. This sequence originates from a man aged 55 to 70 with active or convalescent COVID-19. The V call is TRBV11-3, the J call TRBJ2-2; D not certain. The material sequenced was peripheral blood. This CDR3 is CASSSLHPAGPGELFF. The CDR3 DNA reads TGTGCCAGCAGCAGTCTCCATCCTGCAGGCCCCGGGGAGCTGTTTTTT.